The table lists the clone carrying this T cell receptor (beta chain) with a few counts. This record belongs to a study of beta chain features in type 1 diabetes. The germline V gene encodes CDR1 MNHEY and CDR2 SVGAGI. The V end was cut by 2 bases, the J end by 4 bases, with 17 bases between. The CDR3 contains 16 residues. Sorted populations were all over 95% pure. Every isolated RNA sample was fully reverse transcribed, so sequencing captured expressed TCRB transcripts. The method was immunoSEQ multiplex PCR; TCRdb's version includes in-frame clones alone and lacks a portion of them. This table has 970,000 or so clones, about a sixth appearing once.

This clonotype was sampled from a young woman in good health. The chain couples TRBV6-5 to TRBJ2-5, with D possibly being TRBD2 (6 bases). Material: naive CD4+ T cells from blood. The CDR3 bases are TGTGCCAGCAGTTACGGGGAACAGCGGGCGCCAGAGACCCAGTACTTC. Its protein is CASSYGEQRAPETQYF.